This TCR beta chain originates from a study of blood T cell repertoires in COVID-19. Original data processing: For nucleated cells, counts were estimated from reference gene primer amplification. Clones were read by immunoSEQ multiplex PCR, and TCRdb kept only the in-frame ones, dropping some. That table supplies the V and J calls and clone size; D and trimming were determined from the DNA. The data contain about 140,000 clones, around 81% of them singletons. The specimen was peripheral blood. This receptor was taken from a woman aged 60-75 years with acute or convalescent COVID-19.

CDR3 residues: CASSLYEESNQPQHF. The CDR3 DNA is TGTGCCAGCAGTTTATACGAAGAGAGCAATCAGCCCCAGCATTTT. V usage is TRBV28 and J usage is TRBJ1-5; D remains unclear. The CDR3 length is 15 residues. V lost 1 base to trimming and J lost 1 base, with 8 bases between them. CDR1 is MDHEN and CDR2 is SYDVKM in the germline V gene.